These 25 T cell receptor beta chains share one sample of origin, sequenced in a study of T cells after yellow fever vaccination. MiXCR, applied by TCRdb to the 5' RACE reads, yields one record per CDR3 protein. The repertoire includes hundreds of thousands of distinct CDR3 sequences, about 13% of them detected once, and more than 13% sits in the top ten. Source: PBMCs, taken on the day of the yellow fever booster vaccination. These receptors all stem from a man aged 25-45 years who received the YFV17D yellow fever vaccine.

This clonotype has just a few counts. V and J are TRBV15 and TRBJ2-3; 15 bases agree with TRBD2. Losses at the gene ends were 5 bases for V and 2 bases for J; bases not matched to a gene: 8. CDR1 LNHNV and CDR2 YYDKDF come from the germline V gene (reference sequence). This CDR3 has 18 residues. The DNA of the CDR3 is TGTGCCACCAGCTCCGGGACTAGCGGGAGGCTCTACACAGATACGCAGTATTTT. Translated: CATSSGTSGRLYTDTQYF.

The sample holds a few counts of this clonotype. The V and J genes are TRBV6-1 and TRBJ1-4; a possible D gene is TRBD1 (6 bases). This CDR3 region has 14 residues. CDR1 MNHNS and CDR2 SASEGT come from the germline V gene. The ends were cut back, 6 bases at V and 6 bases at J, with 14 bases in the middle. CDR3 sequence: CASSPWGGYEKLFF. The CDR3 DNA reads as TGTGCCAGCAGCCCCTGGGGGGGCTATGAAAAACTGTTTTTT.

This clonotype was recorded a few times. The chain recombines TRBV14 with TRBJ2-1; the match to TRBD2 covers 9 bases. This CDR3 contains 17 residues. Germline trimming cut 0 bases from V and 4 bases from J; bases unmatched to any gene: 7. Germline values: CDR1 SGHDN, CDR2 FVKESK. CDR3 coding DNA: TGTGCCAGCAGCCAAGATTGGGGGACTAGCTCTTACAATGAGCAGTTCTTC. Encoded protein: CASSQDWGTSSYNEQFF.

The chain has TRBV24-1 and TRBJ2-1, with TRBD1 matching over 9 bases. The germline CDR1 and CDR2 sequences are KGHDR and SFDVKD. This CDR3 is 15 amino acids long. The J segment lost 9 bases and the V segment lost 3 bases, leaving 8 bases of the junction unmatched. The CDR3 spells CATSDRTGAKGEQFF. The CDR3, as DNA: TGTGCCACCAGTGATCGGACAGGGGCGAAGGGTGAGCAGTTCTTC.

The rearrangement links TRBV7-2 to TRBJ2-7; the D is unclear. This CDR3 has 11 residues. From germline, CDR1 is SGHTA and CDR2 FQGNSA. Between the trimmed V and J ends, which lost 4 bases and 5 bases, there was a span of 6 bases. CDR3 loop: CASSSRNEQYF. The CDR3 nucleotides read TGTGCCAGCAGCTCAAGGAACGAGCAGTACTTC.

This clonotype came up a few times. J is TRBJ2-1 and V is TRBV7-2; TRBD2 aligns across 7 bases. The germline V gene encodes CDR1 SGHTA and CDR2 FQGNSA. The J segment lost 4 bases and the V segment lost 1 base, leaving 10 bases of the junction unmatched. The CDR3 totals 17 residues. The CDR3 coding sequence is TGTGCCAGCAGCTTAGGGCCTACTAGCGCCCGATACAATGAGCAGTTCTTC. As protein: CASSLGPTSARYNEQFF.

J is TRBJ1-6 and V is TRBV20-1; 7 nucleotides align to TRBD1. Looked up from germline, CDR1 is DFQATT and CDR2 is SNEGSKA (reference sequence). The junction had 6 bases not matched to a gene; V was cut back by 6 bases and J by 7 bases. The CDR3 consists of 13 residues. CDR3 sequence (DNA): TGCAGTGCCCCGGGACAGACCAATTCACCCCTCCACTTT. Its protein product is CSAPGQTNSPLHF.

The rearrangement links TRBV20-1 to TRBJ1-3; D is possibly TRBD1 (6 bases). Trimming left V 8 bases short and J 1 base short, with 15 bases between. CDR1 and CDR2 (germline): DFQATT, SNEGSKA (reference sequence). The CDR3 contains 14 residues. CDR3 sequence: CSTLKQGSGNTIYF. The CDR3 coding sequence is TGCAGTACCCTAAAGCAGGGGTCTGGAAACACCATATATTTT.

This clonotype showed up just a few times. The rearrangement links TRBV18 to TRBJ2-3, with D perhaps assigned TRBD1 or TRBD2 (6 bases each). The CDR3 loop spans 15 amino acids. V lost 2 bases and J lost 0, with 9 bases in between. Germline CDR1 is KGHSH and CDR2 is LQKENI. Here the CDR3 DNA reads TGTGCCAGCTCACCAAGGGGGGTGAGCACAGATACGCAGTATTTT. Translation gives CASSPRGVSTDTQYF.

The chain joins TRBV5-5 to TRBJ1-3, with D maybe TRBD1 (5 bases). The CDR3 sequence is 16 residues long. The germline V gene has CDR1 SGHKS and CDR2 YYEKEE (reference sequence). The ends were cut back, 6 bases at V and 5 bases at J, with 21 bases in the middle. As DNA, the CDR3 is TGTGCCAGCAATTCCCCGGGGGGGGAAAGGAGAAACACCATATATTTT. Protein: CASNSPGGERRNTIYF. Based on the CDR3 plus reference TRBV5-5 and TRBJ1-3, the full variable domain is DAGVTQSPTHLIKTRGQQVTLRCSPISGHKSVSWYQQVLGQGPQFIFQYYEKEERGRGNFPDRFSARQFPNYSSELNVNALLLGDSALYLCASNSPGGERRNTIYFGEGSWLTVV.

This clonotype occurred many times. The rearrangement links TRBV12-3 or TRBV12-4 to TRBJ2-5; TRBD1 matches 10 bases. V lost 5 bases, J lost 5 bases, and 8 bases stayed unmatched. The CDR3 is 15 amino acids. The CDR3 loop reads CASSQRGQGSETQYF. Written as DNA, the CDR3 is TGTGCCAGCAGTCAGAGGGGACAGGGGTCCGAGACCCAGTACTTC.

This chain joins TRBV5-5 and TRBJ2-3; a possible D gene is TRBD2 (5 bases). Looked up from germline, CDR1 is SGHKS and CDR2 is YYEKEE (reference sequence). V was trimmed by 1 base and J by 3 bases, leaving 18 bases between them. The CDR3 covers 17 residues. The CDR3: CASSLWFEGVGTDTQYF. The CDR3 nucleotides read TGTGCCAGCAGCTTGTGGTTTGAGGGAGTCGGGACAGATACGCAGTATTTT.

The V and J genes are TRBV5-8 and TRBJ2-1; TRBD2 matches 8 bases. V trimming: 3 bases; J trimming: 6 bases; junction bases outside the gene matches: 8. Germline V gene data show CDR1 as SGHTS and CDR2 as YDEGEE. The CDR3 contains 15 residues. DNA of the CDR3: TGTGCCAGCAGCTACTATAGCGGGAACATCAATGAGCAGTTCTTC. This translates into CASSYYSGNINEQFF.

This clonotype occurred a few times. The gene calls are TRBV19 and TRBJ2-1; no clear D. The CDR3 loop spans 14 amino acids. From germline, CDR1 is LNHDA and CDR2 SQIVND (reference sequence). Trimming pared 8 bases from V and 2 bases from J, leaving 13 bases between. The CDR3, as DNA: TGTGCCAGTGGAGAAGGACGGACCTACAATGAGCAGTTCTTC. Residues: CASGEGRTYNEQFF.

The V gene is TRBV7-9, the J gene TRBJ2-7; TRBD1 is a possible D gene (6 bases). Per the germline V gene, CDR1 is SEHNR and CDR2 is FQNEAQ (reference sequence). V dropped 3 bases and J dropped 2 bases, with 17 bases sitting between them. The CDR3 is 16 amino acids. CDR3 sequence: CASSFSQGVITYEQYF. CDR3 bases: TGTGCCAGCAGCTTTTCACAGGGAGTAATTACCTACGAGCAGTACTTC. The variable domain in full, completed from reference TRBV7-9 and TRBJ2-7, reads DTGVSQNPRHKITKRGQNVTFRCDPISEHNRLYWYRQTLGQGPEFLTYFQNEAQLEKSRLLSDRFSAERPKGSFSTLEIQRTEQGDSAMYLCASSFSQGVITYEQYFGPGTRLTVT.

The CDR3 spells CASSLGPGMAAYEQYF. CDR3 in DNA: TGCGCCAGCAGCTTGGGACCAGGGATGGCCGCCTACGAGCAGTACTTC. This rearrangement joins TRBV5-1 to TRBJ2-7; a possible D gene is TRBD1 (5 bases). CDR3 length: 16 amino acids. Trimming shortened V by 0 bases and J by 2 bases, and 15 bases separated the two germline ends. Germline V CDR1 and CDR2: SGHRS, YFSETQ. The full variable domain, in which reference TRBV5-1 and TRBJ2-7 provide the parts outside the CDR3, is KAGVTQTPRYLIKTRGQQVTLSCSPISGHRSVSWYQQTPGQGLQFLFEYFSETQRNKGNFPGRFSGRQFSNSRSEMNVSTLELGDSALYLCASSLGPGMAAYEQYFGPGTRLTVT.

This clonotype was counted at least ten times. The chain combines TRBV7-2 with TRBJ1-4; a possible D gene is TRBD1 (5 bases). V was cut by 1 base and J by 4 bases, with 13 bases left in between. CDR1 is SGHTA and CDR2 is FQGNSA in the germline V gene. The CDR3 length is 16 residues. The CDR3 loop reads CASSLVVGGLNEKLFF. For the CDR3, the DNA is TGTGCCAGCAGCTTAGTGGTTGGGGGACTTAATGAAAAACTGTTTTTT. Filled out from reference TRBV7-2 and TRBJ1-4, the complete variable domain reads GAGVSQSPSNKVTEKGKDVELRCDPISGHTALYWYRQSLGQGLEFLIYFQGNSAPDKSGLPSDRFSAERTGGSVSTLTIQRTQQEDSAVYLCASSLVVGGLNEKLFFGSGTQLSVL.

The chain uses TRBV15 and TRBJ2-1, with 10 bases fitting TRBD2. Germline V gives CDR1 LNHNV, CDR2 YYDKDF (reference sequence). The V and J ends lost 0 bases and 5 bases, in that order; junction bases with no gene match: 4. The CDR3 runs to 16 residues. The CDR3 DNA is TGTGCCACCAGCAGAGATATCCTAGCGGGAGACAATGAGCAGTTCTTC. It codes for CATSRDILAGDNEQFF.

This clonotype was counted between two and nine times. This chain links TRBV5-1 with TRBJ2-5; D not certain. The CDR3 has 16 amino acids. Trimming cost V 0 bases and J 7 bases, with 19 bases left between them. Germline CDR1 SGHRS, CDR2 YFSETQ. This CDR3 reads CASSLASGASLGTQYF. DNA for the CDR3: TGCGCCAGCAGCTTGGCCTCTGGAGCCAGTTTAGGGACCCAGTACTTC.

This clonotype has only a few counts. Written as DNA, the CDR3 is TGTGCCAGCAGCTCAGTCTCAGGGGCCTCCTACGAGCAGTACTTC. This encodes CASSSVSGASYEQYF. V usage is TRBV25-1 and J usage is TRBJ2-7; the D gene is possibly TRBD1 (6 bases). Trimming shortened V by 6 bases and J by 0 bases, and 15 bases separated the two germline ends. This CDR3 comprises 15 residues. Germline lookup yields CDR1 MGHDK and CDR2 SYGVNS.

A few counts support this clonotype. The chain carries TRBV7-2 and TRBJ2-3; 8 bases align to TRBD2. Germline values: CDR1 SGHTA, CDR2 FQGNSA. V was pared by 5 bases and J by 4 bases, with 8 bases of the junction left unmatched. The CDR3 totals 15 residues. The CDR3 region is CASSTGTRGADTQYF. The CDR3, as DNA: TGTGCCAGCAGCACCGGGACTAGGGGGGCAGATACGCAGTATTTT.

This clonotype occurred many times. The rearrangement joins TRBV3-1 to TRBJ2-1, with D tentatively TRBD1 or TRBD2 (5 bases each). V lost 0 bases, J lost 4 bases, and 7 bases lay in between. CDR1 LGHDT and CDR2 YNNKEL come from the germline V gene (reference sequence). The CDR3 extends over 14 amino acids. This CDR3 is CASSQEGVYNEQFF. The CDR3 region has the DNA TGTGCCAGCAGCCAAGAGGGGGTTTACAATGAGCAGTTCTTC.

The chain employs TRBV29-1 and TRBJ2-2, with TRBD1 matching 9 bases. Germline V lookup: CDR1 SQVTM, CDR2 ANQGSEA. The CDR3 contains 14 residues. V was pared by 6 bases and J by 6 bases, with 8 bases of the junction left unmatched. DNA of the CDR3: TGCAGCGTGCGGGACAGGGAAGTATCCGGGGAGCTGTTTTTT. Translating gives CSVRDREVSGELFF.

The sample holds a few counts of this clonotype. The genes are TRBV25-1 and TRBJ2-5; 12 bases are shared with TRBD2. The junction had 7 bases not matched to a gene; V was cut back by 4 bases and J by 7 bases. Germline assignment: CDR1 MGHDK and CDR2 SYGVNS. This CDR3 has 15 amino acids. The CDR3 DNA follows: TGTGCCAGCAGTGGACTAGCGGGAGATATTGGGACCCAGTACTTC. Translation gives CASSGLAGDIGTQYF.

The chain's CDR3 is CASSVGLAVNTGELFF. The CDR3 DNA reads TGTGCCAGCAGCGTAGGGCTAGCGGTGAACACCGGGGAGCTGTTTTTT. This rearrangement joins TRBV9 to TRBJ2-2; the match to TRBD2 covers 7 bases. The germline gives CDR1 SGDLS, CDR2 YYNGEE. The CDR3 runs 16 residues. Trimming cost V 0 bases and J 1 base; bases outside gene matches: 3.